The rows below give T cell receptor beta chains drawn from one sample of a study of regulatory T cells in long-lasting Graves disease. Each CDR3 protein gets one entry after TCRdb re-called the multiplex PCR reads with MiXCR. The data contain 400,000 to 550,000 distinct CDR3 sequences, under 15% of them singletons. The sample was also reused in another study, on T cells in Graves' hyperthyroidism and ophthalmopathy.

Sequenced here: peripheral blood mononuclear cells (PBMCs), sampled at new diagnosis, from a patient treated with antithyroid drugs. The receptors originated from a woman aged 25-40 years with Graves disease. The CDR3 runs from the conserved cysteine through the conserved F or W. Fields, in order: CDR3 length, V gene, J gene, CDR3 protein.

15	TRBV2	TRBJ1-2	CASRIDVQGARGYTF
14	TRBV5-6	TRBJ2-7	CASSHGLAVGEQYF
13	TRBV11-2	TRBJ1-1	CASSLEGGDEAFF
14	TRBV5-1	TRBJ1-4	CASSSGQAFEKLFF
14	TRBV2	TRBJ1-5	CASSEQAGGQPQHF
13	TRBV12-3/TRBV12-4	TRBJ2-7	CASSLIRGYEQYF
15	TRBV6-1	TRBJ2-2	CASSGQGLGTGELFF
14	TRBV6-1	NA	CASSGQGPSYEQYF
15	TRBV6-5	TRBJ1-3	CASSYSGFSGNTIYF
13	TRBV19	TRBJ1-1	CASSAGRTIKAFF
12	TRBV30	TRBJ2-3	CAWSWGTDTQYF
15	TRBV5-1	TRBJ2-1	CASSLEAGDGDEQFF
18	TRBV6-2/TRBV6-3	TRBJ1-1	CASSYSADRGVLDTEAFF
12	TRBV10-3	TRBJ2-2	CAMGGDTGELFF
13	TRBV5-5	TRBJ2-7	CASQTGGPNEQYF
15	TRBV5-6	TRBJ1-5	CASSLAVAGRQPQHF
15	TRBV29-1	TRBJ2-1	CSAPSGTGAGNEQFF
15	TRBV18	TRBJ1-1	CASSPPTGRPAEAFF
18	TRBV5-5	TRBJ1-1	CASSLIGPAGPANTEAFF
16	TRBV20-1	TRBJ2-3	CSAARELRLRTDTQYF
12	TRBV5-1	TRBJ2-2	CASSWATGELFF
15	TRBV20-1	TRBJ2-7	CSARDISAAQSEQYF
14	TRBV19	TRBJ2-7	CASSMGTGSYEQYF
16	TRBV4-1	TRBJ2-7	CASSLKGAASGDEQYF
14	TRBV10-3	TRBJ2-7	CAISGRESSYEQYF
15	TRBV12-3/TRBV12-4	TRBJ2-1	CASRESGGPYNEQFF
16	TRBV9	TRBJ2-2	CASSDGAGSNTGELFF
17	TRBV6-1	TRBJ1-2	CASSEGDAWTPNYGYTF
14	TRBV7-2	TRBJ2-1	CASSSGLAYNEQFF
14	TRBV7-9	TRBJ1-5	CASSLQGTGQPQHF
17	TRBV7-9	TRBJ2-7	CASSLGGRWGSAYEQYF
15	TRBV5-1	TRBJ2-5	CASTGRGRDQETQYF
14	TRBV20-1	TRBJ2-7	CSALAGTGSYEQYF
16	TRBV11-2	TRBJ2-1	CASRPVPGTRYNEQFF
15	TRBV7-9	TRBJ1-5	CASSLGRVGNQPQHF